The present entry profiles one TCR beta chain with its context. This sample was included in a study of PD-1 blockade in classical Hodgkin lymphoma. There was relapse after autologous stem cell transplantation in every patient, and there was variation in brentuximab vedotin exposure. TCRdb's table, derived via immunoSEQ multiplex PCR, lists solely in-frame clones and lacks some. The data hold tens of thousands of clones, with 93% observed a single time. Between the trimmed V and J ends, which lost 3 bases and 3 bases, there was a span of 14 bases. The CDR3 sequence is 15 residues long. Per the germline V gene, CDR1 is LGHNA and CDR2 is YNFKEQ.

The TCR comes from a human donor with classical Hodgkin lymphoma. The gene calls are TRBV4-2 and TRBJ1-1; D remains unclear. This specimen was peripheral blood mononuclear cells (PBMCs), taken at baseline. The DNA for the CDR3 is TGTGCCAGCAGCCAGACGACGGAAAAGGACACTGAAGCTTTCTTT. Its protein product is CASSQTTEKDTEAFF.